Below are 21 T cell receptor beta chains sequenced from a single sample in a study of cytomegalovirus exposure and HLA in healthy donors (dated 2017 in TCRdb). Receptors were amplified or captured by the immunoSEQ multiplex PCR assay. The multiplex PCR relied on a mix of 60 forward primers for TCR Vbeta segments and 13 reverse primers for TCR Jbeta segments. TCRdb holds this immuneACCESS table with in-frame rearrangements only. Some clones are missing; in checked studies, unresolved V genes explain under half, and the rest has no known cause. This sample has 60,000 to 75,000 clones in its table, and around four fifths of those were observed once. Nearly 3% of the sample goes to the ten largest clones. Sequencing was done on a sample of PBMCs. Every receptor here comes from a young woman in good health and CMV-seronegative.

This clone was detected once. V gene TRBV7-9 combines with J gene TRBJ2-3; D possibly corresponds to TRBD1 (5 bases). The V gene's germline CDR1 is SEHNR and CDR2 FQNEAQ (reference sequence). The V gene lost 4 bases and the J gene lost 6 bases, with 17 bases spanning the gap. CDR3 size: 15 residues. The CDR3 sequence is CASSYSGPKGDTQYF. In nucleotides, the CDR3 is TGTGCCAGCAGCTACTCGGGCCCTAAGGGGGATACGCAGTATTTT.

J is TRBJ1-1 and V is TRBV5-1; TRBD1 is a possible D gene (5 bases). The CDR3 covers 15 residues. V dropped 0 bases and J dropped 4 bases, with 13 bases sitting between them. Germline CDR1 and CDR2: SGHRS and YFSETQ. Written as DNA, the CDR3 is TGCGCCAGCAGCTTGGGGGGCGGGCGGGGCACTGAAGCTTTCTTT. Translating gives CASSLGGGRGTEAFF.

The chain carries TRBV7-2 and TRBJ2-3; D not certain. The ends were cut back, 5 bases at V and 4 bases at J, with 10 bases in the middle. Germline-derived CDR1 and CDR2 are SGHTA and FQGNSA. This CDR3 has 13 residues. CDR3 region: CASSTAPPDTQYF. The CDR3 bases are TGTGCCAGCAGCACCGCGCCGCCAGATACGCAGTATTTT.

In DNA, the CDR3 is TGCGCCAGCAGCAACGGGACAGGGGGTGAAAAACTGTTTTTT. Translated, it gives CASSNGTGGEKLFF. V and J are TRBV5-1 and TRBJ1-4, with TRBD1 identical over 11 bases. The germline gives CDR1 SGHRS, CDR2 YFSETQ. This CDR3 is built from 14 residues. With V trimmed by 4 bases and J by 7 bases, 3 bases remained unmatched.

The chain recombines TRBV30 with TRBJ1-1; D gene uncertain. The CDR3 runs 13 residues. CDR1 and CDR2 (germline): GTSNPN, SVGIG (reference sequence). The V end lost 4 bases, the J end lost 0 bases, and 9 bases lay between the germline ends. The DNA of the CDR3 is TGTGCCTGGATAGGAGAAATGAACACTGAAGCTTTCTTT. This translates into CAWIGEMNTEAFF.

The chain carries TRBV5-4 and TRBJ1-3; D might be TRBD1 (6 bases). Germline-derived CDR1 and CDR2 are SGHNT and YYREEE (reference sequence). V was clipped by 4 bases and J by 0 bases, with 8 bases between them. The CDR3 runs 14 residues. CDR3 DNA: TGTGCCAGCAGCCCGGACAGCTCTGGAAACACCATATATTTT. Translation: CASSPDSSGNTIYF.

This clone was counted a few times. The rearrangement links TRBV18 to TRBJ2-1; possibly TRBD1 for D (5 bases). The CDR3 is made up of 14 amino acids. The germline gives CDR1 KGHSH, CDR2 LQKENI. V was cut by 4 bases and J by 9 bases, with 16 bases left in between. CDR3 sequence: CASSLPGDQGEQFF. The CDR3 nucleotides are TGTGCCAGCTCACTCCCGGGTGATCAGGGTGAGCAGTTCTTC.

The DNA for the CDR3 is TGTGCCAGCAGCTTAGGTCGGGGCGGGAGAGGCACAGATACGCAGTATTTT. Its protein product is CASSLGRGGRGTDTQYF. V and J are TRBV11-2 and TRBJ2-3; 7 bases are shared with TRBD2. V trimming: 1 base; J trimming: 1 base; junction bases outside the gene matches: 8. The CDR3 consists of 17 residues. The germline gives CDR1 SGHAT, CDR2 FQNNGV.

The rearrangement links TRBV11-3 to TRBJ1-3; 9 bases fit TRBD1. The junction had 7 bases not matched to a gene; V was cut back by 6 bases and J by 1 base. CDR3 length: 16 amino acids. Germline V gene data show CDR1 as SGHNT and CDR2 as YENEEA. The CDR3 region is CASRWDRAFSGNTIYF. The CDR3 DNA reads TGTGCCAGCAGGTGGGACAGGGCGTTTTCTGGAAACACCATATATTTT.

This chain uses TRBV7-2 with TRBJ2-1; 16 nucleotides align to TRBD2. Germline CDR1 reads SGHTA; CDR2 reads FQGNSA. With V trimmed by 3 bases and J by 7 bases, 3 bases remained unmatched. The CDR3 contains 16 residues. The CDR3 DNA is TGTGCCAGCAGCTTGGAGGGACTAGCGGGGGGGAATGAGCAGTTCTTC. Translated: CASSLEGLAGGNEQFF.

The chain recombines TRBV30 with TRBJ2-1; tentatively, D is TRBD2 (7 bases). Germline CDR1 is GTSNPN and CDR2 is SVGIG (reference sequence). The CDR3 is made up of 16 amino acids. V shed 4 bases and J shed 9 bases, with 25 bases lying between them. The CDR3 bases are TGTGCCTGGACCCTCGGGGGCGGGAGCCTCAGGGGTGAGCAGTTCTTC. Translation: CAWTLGGGSLRGEQFF.

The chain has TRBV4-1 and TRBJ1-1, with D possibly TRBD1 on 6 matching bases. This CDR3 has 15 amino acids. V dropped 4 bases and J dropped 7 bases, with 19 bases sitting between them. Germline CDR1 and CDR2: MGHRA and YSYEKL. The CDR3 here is CASSLNRQEIYEAFF. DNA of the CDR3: TGCGCCAGCAGCCTGAATCGACAGGAAATATATGAAGCTTTCTTT.

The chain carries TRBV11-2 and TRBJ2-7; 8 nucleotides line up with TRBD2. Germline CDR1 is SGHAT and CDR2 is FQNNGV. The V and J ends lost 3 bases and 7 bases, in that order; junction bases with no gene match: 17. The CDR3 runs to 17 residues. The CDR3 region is CASSFGGGLGGGGEQYF. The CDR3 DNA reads TGTGCCAGCAGCTTTGGCGGGGGGCTGGGAGGAGGAGGGGAGCAGTACTTC.

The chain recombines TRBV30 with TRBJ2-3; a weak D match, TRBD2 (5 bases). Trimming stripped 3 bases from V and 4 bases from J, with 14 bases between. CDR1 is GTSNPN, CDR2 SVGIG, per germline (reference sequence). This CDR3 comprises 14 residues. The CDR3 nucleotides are TGTGCCTGGAGACACGGGATTAGCGCAGATACGCAGTATTTT. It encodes CAWRHGISADTQYF.

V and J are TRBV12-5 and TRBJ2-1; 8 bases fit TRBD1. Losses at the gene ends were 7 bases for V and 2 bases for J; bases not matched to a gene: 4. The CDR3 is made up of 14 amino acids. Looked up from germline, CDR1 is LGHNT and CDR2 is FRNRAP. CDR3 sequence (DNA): TGTGCTAGTGCCCCAGGGGGCACCTACAATGAGCAGTTCTTC. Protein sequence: CASAPGGTYNEQFF.

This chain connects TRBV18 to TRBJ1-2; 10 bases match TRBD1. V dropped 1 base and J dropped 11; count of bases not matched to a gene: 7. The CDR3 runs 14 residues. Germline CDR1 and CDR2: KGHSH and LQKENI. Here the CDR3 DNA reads TGTGCCAGCTCACCACAGAGGGACAGGGGTTGGTACACCTTC. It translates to CASSPQRDRGWYTF.

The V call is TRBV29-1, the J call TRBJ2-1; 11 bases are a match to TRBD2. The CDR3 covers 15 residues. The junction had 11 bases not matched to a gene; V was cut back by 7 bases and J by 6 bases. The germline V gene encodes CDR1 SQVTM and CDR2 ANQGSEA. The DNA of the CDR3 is TGCAGCGCTGCCGTTGGGACTAGCGGTTTCAATGAGCAGTTCTTC. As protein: CSAAVGTSGFNEQFF.

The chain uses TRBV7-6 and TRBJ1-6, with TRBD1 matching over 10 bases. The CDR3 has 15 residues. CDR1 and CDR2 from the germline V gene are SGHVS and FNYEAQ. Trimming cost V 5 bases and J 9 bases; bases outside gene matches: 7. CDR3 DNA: TGTGCCAGCAGCCCAGAGGGGGACAGGGGTTCACCCCTCCACTTT. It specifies CASSPEGDRGSPLHF.

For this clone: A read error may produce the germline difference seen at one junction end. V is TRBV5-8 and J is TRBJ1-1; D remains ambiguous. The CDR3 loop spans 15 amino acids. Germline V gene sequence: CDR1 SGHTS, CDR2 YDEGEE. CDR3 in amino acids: CASSPRADGNTEALF. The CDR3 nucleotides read TGTGCCAGCAGCCCGCGAGCGGACGGAAACACTGAAGCTCTCTTT.

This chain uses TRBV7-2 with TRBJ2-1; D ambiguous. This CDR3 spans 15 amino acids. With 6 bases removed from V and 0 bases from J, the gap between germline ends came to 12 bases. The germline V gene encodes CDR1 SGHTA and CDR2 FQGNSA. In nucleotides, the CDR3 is TGTGCCAGCAGACATTACAGTAGCTCCTACAATGAGCAGTTCTTC. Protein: CASRHYSSSYNEQFF.

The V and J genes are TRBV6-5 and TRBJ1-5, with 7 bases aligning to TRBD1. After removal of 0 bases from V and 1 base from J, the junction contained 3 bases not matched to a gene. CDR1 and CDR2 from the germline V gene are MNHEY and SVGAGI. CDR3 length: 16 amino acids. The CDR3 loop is CASSYSRTGSNQPQHF. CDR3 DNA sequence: TGTGCCAGCAGTTACTCCCGGACAGGCAGCAATCAGCCCCAGCATTTT.